The clone carrying this T cell receptor (beta chain) was detected many times. The antigen remains undetermined. V was cut by 4 bases and J by 5 bases, with 12 bases left in between. The CDR3 sequence is 13 residues long. Per germline, CDR1 SGHKS and CDR2 YYEKEE (reference sequence). This sample is part of a study of CD8 T cells in ankylosing spondylitis. Whole-study results and caveats: A subset of motif variants has previously been described in the synovial fluid and blood of reactive arthritis. Researchers reportedly found disease-linked clones significantly enriched in matched ankylosing spondylitis synovial fluid. A TCR beta motif of several highly homologous variants seemed to mark ankylosing spondylitis blood.

MiXCR was run by TCRdb on the 5' RACE reads, yielding one entry per CDR3 protein. The table lists about 200,000 distinct CDR3 sequences, approximately 24% of them singletons. The sequencing input was blood, either unsorted or a sorted T cell fraction (not recorded which). The receptor comes from a male donor with ankylosing spondylitis or in good health (not recorded which). The rearrangement joins TRBV5-5 to TRBJ2-5; tentatively, D is TRBD1 (6 bases). This chain's CDR3 is CASSQGIGETQYF. DNA of the CDR3: TGTGCCAGCAGCCAGGGGATTGGGGAGACCCAGTACTTC.